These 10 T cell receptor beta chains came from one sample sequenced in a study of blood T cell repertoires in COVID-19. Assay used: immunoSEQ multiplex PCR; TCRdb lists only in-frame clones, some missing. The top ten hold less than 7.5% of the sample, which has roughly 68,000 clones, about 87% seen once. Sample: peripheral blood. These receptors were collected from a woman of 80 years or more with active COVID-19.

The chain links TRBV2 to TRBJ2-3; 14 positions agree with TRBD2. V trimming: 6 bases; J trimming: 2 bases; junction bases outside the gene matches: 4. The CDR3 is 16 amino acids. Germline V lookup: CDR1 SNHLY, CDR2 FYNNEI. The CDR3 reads CASRKGLAGVTDTQYF. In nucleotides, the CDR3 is TGTGCCAGCAGGAAGGGACTAGCGGGAGTCACAGATACGCAGTATTTT.

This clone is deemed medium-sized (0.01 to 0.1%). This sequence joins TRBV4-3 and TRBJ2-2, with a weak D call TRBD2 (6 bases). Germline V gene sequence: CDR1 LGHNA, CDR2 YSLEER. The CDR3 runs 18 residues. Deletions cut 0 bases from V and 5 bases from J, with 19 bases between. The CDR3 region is CASSQDSLGGTLTGELFF. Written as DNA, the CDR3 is TGCGCCAGCAGCCAAGATTCATTGGGCGGGACCCTGACCGGGGAGCTGTTTTTT.

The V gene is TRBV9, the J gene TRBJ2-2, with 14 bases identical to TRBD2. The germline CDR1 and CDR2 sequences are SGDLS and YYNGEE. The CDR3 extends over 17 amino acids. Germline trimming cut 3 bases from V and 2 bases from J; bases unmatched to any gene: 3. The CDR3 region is CASSAGLAGGNTGELFF. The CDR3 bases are TGTGCCAGCAGCGCCGGACTAGCGGGAGGAAACACCGGGGAGCTGTTTTTT.

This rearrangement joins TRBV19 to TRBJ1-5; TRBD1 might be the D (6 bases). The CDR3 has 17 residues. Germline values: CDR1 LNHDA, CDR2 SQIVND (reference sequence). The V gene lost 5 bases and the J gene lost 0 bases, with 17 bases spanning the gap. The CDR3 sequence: CASSANTGSYSNQPQHF. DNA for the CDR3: TGTGCCAGTAGTGCAAATACAGGGTCATATAGCAATCAGCCCCAGCATTTT. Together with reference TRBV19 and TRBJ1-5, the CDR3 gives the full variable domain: DGGITQSPKYLFRKEGQNVTLSCEQNLNHDAMYWYRQDPGQGLRLIYYSQIVNDFQKGDIAEGYSVSREKKESFPLTVTSAQKNPTAFYLCASSANTGSYSNQPQHFGDGTRLSIL.

DNA for the CDR3: TGCGCCAGCAGCCCAGGGACTAGCGTGGGGACCCAGTACTTC. Translating it yields CASSPGTSVGTQYF. The chain uses TRBV5-1 and TRBJ2-5; 10 positions match TRBD2. CDR1 and CDR2 (germline): SGHRS, YFSETQ. The CDR3 sequence is 14 residues long. V gave up 4 bases and J gave up 7 bases; unmatched junction bases: 7.

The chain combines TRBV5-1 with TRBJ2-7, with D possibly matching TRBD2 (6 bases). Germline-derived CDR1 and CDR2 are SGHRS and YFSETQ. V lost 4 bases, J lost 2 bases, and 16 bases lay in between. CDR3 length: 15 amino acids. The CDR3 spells CASSRGSTQTYEQYF. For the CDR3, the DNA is TGCGCCAGCAGCCGGGGGAGTACTCAAACCTACGAGCAGTACTTC.

DNA for the CDR3: TGTGCCAGCAGTTTTACAGGGGGTCTCGGCTATGGCTACACCTTC. As protein: CASSFTGGLGYGYTF. The chain joins TRBV27 to TRBJ1-2; 8 positions match TRBD1. Germline values: CDR1 MNHEY, CDR2 SMNVEV (reference sequence). The CDR3 has 15 amino acids. Trimming removed 3 bases from V and 4 bases from J; junction bases left unmatched: 7.

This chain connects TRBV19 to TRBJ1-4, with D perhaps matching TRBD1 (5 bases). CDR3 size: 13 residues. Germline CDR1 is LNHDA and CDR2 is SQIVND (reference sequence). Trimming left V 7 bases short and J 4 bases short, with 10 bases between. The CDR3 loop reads CASNDRSNEKLFF. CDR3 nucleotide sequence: TGTGCCAGTAACGACAGAAGTAATGAAAAACTGTTTTTT.

In nucleotides, the CDR3 is TGTGCCAGCAGTTTTTCGGGAGGGGGAGGAGATACGCAGTATTTT. This encodes CASSFSGGGGDTQYF. This chain joins TRBV28 and TRBJ2-3, with 8 bases aligning to TRBD2. The length of the CDR3 is 15 residues. CDR1 and CDR2 (germline): MDHEN, SYDVKM. After removal of 3 bases from V and 5 bases from J, the junction contained 7 bases not matched to a gene. Complete variable domain (other parts from reference TRBV28 and TRBJ2-3): DVKVTQSSRYLVKRTGEKVFLECVQDMDHENMFWYRQDPGLGLRLIYFSYDVKMKEKGDIPEGYSVSREKKERFSLILESASTNQTSMYLCASSFSGGGGDTQYFGPGTRLTVL.

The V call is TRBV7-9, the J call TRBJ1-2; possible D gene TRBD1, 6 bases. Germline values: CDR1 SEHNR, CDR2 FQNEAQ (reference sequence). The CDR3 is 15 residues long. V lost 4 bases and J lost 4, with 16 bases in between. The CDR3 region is CASSSGQPHAYGYTF. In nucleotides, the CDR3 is TGTGCCAGCAGCTCCGGACAGCCCCACGCCTATGGCTACACCTTC. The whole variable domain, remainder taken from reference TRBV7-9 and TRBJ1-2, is DTGVSQNPRHKITKRGQNVTFRCDPISEHNRLYWYRQTLGQGPEFLTYFQNEAQLEKSRLLSDRFSAERPKGSFSTLEIQRTEQGDSAMYLCASSSGQPHAYGYTFGSGTRLTVV.